The 11 T cell receptor beta chains below all came from one sample that was sequenced in a study of cytomegalovirus exposure and HLA in healthy donors. Vbeta (60) and Jbeta (13) primers were used in the PCR. Produced via immunoSEQ multiplex PCR; TCRdb's table is partial and in-frame only. The data show 70,000 or so clones, around three quarters seen once. The sample was PBMCs. The receptors were sampled from a man between 18 and 29 years old in good health and CMV-seropositive.

In regard to this clone: Other nucleotide sequences in the sample specify the same CDR3. The rearrangement uses TRBV30 and TRBJ1-6, with 9 bases matching TRBD1. The V gene end was trimmed by 3 bases and the J gene end by 7 bases; junction bases not matched to a gene: 1. Germline CDR1 is GTSNPN and CDR2 is SVGIG (reference sequence). The CDR3 consists of 13 residues. The CDR3 reads CAWRGQGNSPLHF. The CDR3 DNA follows: TGTGCCTGGAGAGGACAGGGGAATTCACCCCTCCACTTT.

The chain joins TRBV30 to TRBJ2-5, with D unresolved. Trimming left V 0 bases short and J 5 bases short, with 10 bases between. CDR1 and CDR2 (germline): GTSNPN, SVGIG (reference sequence). The CDR3 consists of 13 residues. The CDR3 loop is CAWSVLTKETQYF. The CDR3 nucleotides are TGTGCCTGGAGTGTACTTACGAAGGAGACCCAGTACTTC.

The V call is TRBV6-5, the J call TRBJ2-1; a weak D match, TRBD2 (5 bases). This CDR3 contains 14 residues. Germline CDR1 and CDR2: MNHEY and SVGAGI. The V gene lost 5 bases and the J gene lost 7 bases, with 15 bases spanning the gap. The CDR3 region has the DNA TGTGCCAGCAGTCCGGACTTATGGAATAATGAGCAGTTCTTC. Amino acids: CASSPDLWNNEQFF.

Only one count was recorded for this clone. V gene TRBV30 combines with J gene TRBJ2-1; 8 positions match TRBD2. The germline V gene encodes CDR1 GTSNPN and CDR2 SVGIG (reference sequence). The CDR3 extends over 15 amino acids. With 2 bases clipped from V and 11 bases from J, the junction kept 14 bases outside the gene matches. Here the CDR3 reads CAWSTLGSGIEQQFF. As DNA, the CDR3 is TGTGCCTGGAGTACGCTGGGTAGCGGGATAGAACAGCAGTTCTTC.

The chain joins TRBV6-5 to TRBJ1-2; TRBD1 is a possible D gene (5 bases). Germline V gene sequence: CDR1 MNHEY, CDR2 SVGAGI. Between the trimmed V and J ends, which lost 6 bases and 4 bases, there was a span of 12 bases. This CDR3 is built from 13 residues. The chain's CDR3 is CASRPQGLYGYTF. DNA of the CDR3: TGTGCCAGCAGGCCTCAGGGCCTCTATGGCTACACCTTC.

The chain employs TRBV5-1 and TRBJ1-6; D perhaps matches TRBD1 (6 bases). The CDR3 loop spans 14 amino acids. Trimming took 2 bases from V and 13 from J, leaving 16 bases between them. The germline V gene has CDR1 SGHRS and CDR2 YFSETQ. This CDR3 reads CASSFGQRQLPLHF. CDR3 bases: TGCGCCAGCAGCTTCGGACAGCGCCAGCTGCCCCTCCACTTT.

The chain recombines TRBV9 with TRBJ1-6; 9 positions agree with TRBD1. In germline, CDR1 is SGDLS, CDR2 YYNGEE. After removal of 3 bases from V and 10 bases from J, the junction contained 8 bases not matched to a gene. This CDR3 has 15 amino acids. The CDR3 here is CASSAPGQGGSPLHF. Written as DNA, the CDR3 is TGTGCCAGCAGCGCCCCGGGACAGGGAGGCTCACCCCTCCACTTT.

The chain uses TRBV4-2 and TRBJ2-3, with D possibly being TRBD2 (5 bases). This CDR3 is built from 15 residues. Germline V lookup: CDR1 LGHNA, CDR2 YNFKEQ. V was pared by 0 bases and J by 4 bases, with 11 bases between. This CDR3 reads CASSQEPGSADTQYF. As DNA, the CDR3 is TGTGCCAGCAGCCAAGAACCGGGGAGTGCAGATACGCAGTATTTT.

The chain carries TRBV2 and TRBJ2-1, with TRBD2 matching over 9 bases. Germline V gene data show CDR1 as SNHLY and CDR2 as FYNNEI. V trimming: 6 bases; J trimming: 4 bases; junction bases outside the gene matches: 16. CDR3 size: 18 residues. The CDR3 spells CASRPGGSGGFSYNEQFF. The CDR3 coding sequence is TGTGCCAGCAGACCTGGAGGGAGCGGGGGGTTTTCTTACAATGAGCAGTTCTTC.

This chain uses TRBV25-1 with TRBJ1-3; D is ambiguous. This CDR3 comprises 14 residues. The germline gives CDR1 MGHDK, CDR2 SYGVNS. Trimming cost V 4 bases and J 1 base, with 8 bases left between them. Here the CDR3 DNA reads TGTGCCAGCAGTGCAACGGGATCTGGAAACACCATATATTTT. Protein: CASSATGSGNTIYF.

The CDR3 DNA reads as TGTGCCAGCTCACCCCGGGACAGGGAGGGGAAGGCTTTCTTT. Its protein product is CASSPRDREGKAFF. The genes are TRBV18 and TRBJ1-1, with 9 bases aligning to TRBD1. Germline assignment: CDR1 KGHSH and CDR2 LQKENI. CDR3 length: 14 amino acids. V dropped 3 bases and J dropped 11; count of bases not matched to a gene: 10.